These 25 T cell receptor beta chains were sequenced from one sample in a study of Graves' ophthalmopathy and Graves' hyperthyroidism. Amplification of TCR beta CDR3 regions used RNA transcripts. RT-PCR with HTBI primers came first, then second-round multiplex PCR. Using its own MiXCR run on the multiplex PCR reads, TCRdb lists one record per CDR3 protein. This table has about 420,000 distinct CDR3 sequences, about 21% appearing once. The sample comprised peripheral blood. These receptors originate from a young woman with stable Graves' hyperthyroidism.

This clonotype appeared many times. The V call is TRBV19, the J call TRBJ2-2; no definite D call. V dropped 5 bases and J dropped 3 bases, with 10 bases sitting between them. Germline assignment: CDR1 LNHDA and CDR2 SQIVND (reference sequence). The CDR3 is 14 residues long. This CDR3 is CASSYDRDTGELFF. The CDR3 DNA is TGTGCCAGTAGTTACGATAGGGACACCGGGGAGCTGTTTTTT.

This clonotype came up many times. The chain joins TRBV30 to TRBJ2-5; either TRBD1 or TRBD2 may supply D (6 bases each). V was pared by 3 bases and J by 0 bases, with 11 bases between. The CDR3 covers 14 residues. Germline CDR1 reads GTSNPN; CDR2 reads SVGIG (reference sequence). Here the CDR3 DNA reads TGTGCCTGGAGCCCGGGGGCCTACCAAGAGACCCAGTACTTC. Its protein product is CAWSPGAYQETQYF.

This clonotype was seen at least ten times. This chain joins TRBV5-1 and TRBJ2-5; the D gene could be TRBD1 or TRBD2 (5 bases each). The V end lost 3 bases, the J end lost 13 bases, and 16 bases lay between the germline ends. Looked up from germline, CDR1 is SGHRS and CDR2 is YFSETQ. The length of the CDR3 is 12 residues. Here the CDR3 reads CASSWRRDHVYF. The CDR3 DNA reads TGCGCCAGCAGCTGGCGAAGGGACCACGTGTACTTC.

This sequence joins TRBV28 and TRBJ1-2; 8 bases are a match to TRBD1. J gave up 8 bases and V 4 bases, and 12 bases lay outside the gene matches. The CDR3 has 15 residues. CDR1 and CDR2 (germline): MDHEN, SYDVKM. For the CDR3, the DNA is TGTGCCAGCAGTTATCCCGGACAGGGATCGAGAGGCTACACCTTC. It is translated as CASSYPGQGSRGYTF.

This clonotype was counted at least ten times. The CDR3 sequence is CASSARTTNTGELFF. Written as DNA, the CDR3 is TGTGCCAGCAGTGCCAGGACTACAAACACCGGGGAGCTGTTTTTT. The chain has TRBV6-1 and TRBJ2-2; maybe TRBD2 (6 bases). Deletions cut 4 bases from V and 2 bases from J, with 11 bases between. Germline-derived CDR1 and CDR2 are MNHNS and SASEGT. This CDR3 contains 15 residues.

This chain joins TRBV30 and TRBJ1-5; D possibly corresponds to TRBD1 (5 bases). The CDR3 extends over 13 amino acids. V gave up 3 bases and J gave up 3 bases, with 9 bases separating them. The V gene's germline CDR1 is GTSNPN and CDR2 SVGIG (reference sequence). The CDR3, as DNA: TGTGCCTGGAGCACGGGGGACAATCAGCCCCAGCATTTT. Encoded protein: CAWSTGDNQPQHF.

The rearrangement links TRBV6-5 to TRBJ1-6, with TRBD1 matching 8 bases. The V gene's germline CDR1 is MNHEY and CDR2 SVGAGI. The CDR3 covers 15 residues. The V gene end was trimmed by 4 bases and the J gene end by 9 bases; junction bases not matched to a gene: 8. The CDR3 DNA follows: TGTGCCAGCAGTTGGCAGGGGGCGATTCGTTCACCCCTCCACTTT. Encoded protein: CASSWQGAIRSPLHF.

This clonotype was found many times. The chain couples TRBV28 to TRBJ2-7, with unresolved D. The CDR3 totals 13 residues. V was clipped by 7 bases and J by 6 bases, with 16 bases between them. The germline gives CDR1 MDHEN, CDR2 SYDVKM. CDR3: CASTRTPNVEQYF. In nucleotides, the CDR3 is TGTGCCAGCACCCGGACCCCCAACGTCGAGCAGTACTTC. The full variable domain, in which reference TRBV28 and TRBJ2-7 provide the parts outside the CDR3, is DVKVTQSSRYLVKRTGEKVFLECVQDMDHENMFWYRQDPGLGLRLIYFSYDVKMKEKGDIPEGYSVSREKKERFSLILESASTNQTSMYLCASTRTPNVEQYFGPGTRLTVT.

This clonotype has at least ten counts. The chain carries TRBV12-3 or TRBV12-4 and TRBJ1-1; a weak D match, TRBD1 (5 bases). V lost 10 bases and J 0 bases, leaving 21 bases between the germline ends. CDR3 size: 16 residues. The CDR3 DNA reads TGTGCCACAAAGAGGGGCCAAGGTCCAATGAACACTGAAGCTTTCTTT. This translates into CATKRGQGPMNTEAFF.

In its sample, this clonotype was seen many times. The chain uses TRBV3-1 and TRBJ2-7, with 7 bases aligning to TRBD2. CDR1 and CDR2 (germline): LGHDT, YNNKEL (reference sequence). V was pared by 5 bases and J by 3 bases, with 4 bases of the junction left unmatched. The length of the CDR3 is 13 residues. CDR3 loop: CASSVGLLYEQYF. For the CDR3, the DNA is TGTGCCAGCAGCGTGGGACTACTCTACGAGCAGTACTTC.

This clonotype was recorded at least ten times. The V and J genes are TRBV30 and TRBJ2-4, with 7 bases lining up with TRBD1. The CDR3 length is 14 residues. Germline CDR1 reads GTSNPN; CDR2 reads SVGIG (reference sequence). Germline trimming cut 2 bases from V and 1 base from J; bases unmatched to any gene: 2. As DNA, the CDR3 is TGTGCCTGGAGTCCACAGGGGGCCAAAAACATTCAGTACTTC. Amino acids: CAWSPQGAKNIQYF.

This clonotype occurred many times. The chain recombines TRBV29-1 with TRBJ1-1, with 7 bases that match TRBD1. The CDR3 has 16 residues. In germline, CDR1 is SQVTM, CDR2 ANQGSEA. The J segment lost 4 bases and the V segment lost 8 bases, leaving 19 bases of the junction unmatched. CDR3 coding DNA: TGCAGCATTCAAGCCGGGACAGTGGACCTGGGCACTGAAGCTTTCTTT. Protein product: CSIQAGTVDLGTEAFF.

This chain links TRBV13 with TRBJ2-7; D is undetermined. The CDR3 has 13 residues. The germline gives CDR1 PRHDT, CDR2 FYEKMQ (reference sequence). Trimming took off 3 bases at V and 7 bases at J, with 13 bases between the two ends. The CDR3 sequence: CASSFDPQTEQYF. The CDR3 bases are TGTGCCAGCAGCTTCGACCCCCAGACGGAGCAGTACTTC.

This clonotype has ten or more counts. V gene TRBV24-1 combines with J gene TRBJ1-1, with no clear D. The CDR3 spans 12 residues. V was shortened by 4 bases and J by 2 bases, with 4 bases between the two germline ends. Looked up from germline, CDR1 is KGHDR and CDR2 is SFDVKD. The CDR3 coding sequence is TGTGCCACCAGTGACATAAACACTGAAGCTTTCTTT. Protein: CATSDINTEAFF.

A remark on this clonotype: This clone may be a read error of a much larger clone one base away. The gene calls are TRBV27 and TRBJ2-4; 7 bases agree with TRBD1. The end of the DNA fits TRBJ2-1 better, so the J call may be wrong. The CDR3 spans 14 residues. CDR1 is MNHEY, CDR2 SMNVEV, per germline (reference sequence). DNA of the CDR3: TGTGCCAGCAGTCCCGAAACAGGGGTGGACATTCAGTTCTTC. Its translation is CASSPETGVDIQFF.

On this clonotype itself: At one boundary the junction diverges from the germline segment, which might be a read error. CDR3 nucleotide sequence: TGCGCCTGCAGCACCGGGACAGGGGAGTACGAGCAGTACTTC. Translated: CACSTGTGEYEQYF. The rearrangement joins TRBV11-1 to TRBJ2-7; TRBD1 matches 10 bases. The CDR3 consists of 14 residues. Germline V gene lookup returns CDR1 SGHAT and CDR2 FQDESV (reference sequence). The complete variable domain, with remaining parts taken from reference TRBV11-1 and TRBJ2-7, reads EAEVAQSPRYKITEKSQAVAFWCDPISGHATLYWYRQILGQGPELLVQFQDESVVDDSQLPKDRFSAERLKGVDSTLKIQPAELGDSAMYLCACSTGTGEYEQYFGPGTRLTVT.

Comments on this clonotype: As the CDR3 is not closed by the conserved phenylalanine or tryptophan, this likely results from a read error. The chain employs TRBV28 and TRBJ2-2, with D tentatively TRBD1 or TRBD2 (5 bases each). Germline V CDR1 and CDR2: MDHEN, SYDVKM. This CDR3 has 17 amino acids. V lost 2 bases to trimming and J lost 5 bases, with 18 bases between them. The CDR3 loop is CASSLPRGGVGTGELFL. DNA of the CDR3: TGTGCCAGCAGTTTACCCCGTGGGGGAGTGGGGACCGGGGAGCTGTTTTTG.

The table lists this clonotype with a few counts. A much larger clone differs from this one at a single base, so this may be a read error. The chain couples TRBV6-4 to TRBJ2-7; no reliable D call. The CDR3 length is 14 residues. Germline CDR1 and CDR2: MRHNA and SNTAGT. In DNA, the CDR3 is TGTGCCATCAGTTCCCTGGCACGCTCCTACGAGCAGTACTTC. Its protein product is CAISSLARSYEQYF.

This clonotype was observed many times. Written as DNA, the CDR3 is TGCGCCAGCAGTAACGGCGGGGCGGCTAACTATGGCTACACCTTC. This sequence encodes CASSNGGAANYGYTF. V usage is TRBV5-1 and J usage is TRBJ1-2; weak D call: TRBD1 (5 bases). Germline values: CDR1 SGHRS, CDR2 YFSETQ. V was shortened by 5 bases and J by 0 bases, with 14 bases between the two germline ends. The CDR3 sequence is 15 residues long.

The V and J genes are TRBV6-1 and TRBJ2-5; perhaps TRBD2 as D (5 bases). Trimming removed 5 bases from V and 3 bases from J, with 16 bases in between. Germline CDR1 reads MNHNS; CDR2 reads SASEGT. The CDR3 sequence is 15 residues long. The DNA for the CDR3 is TGTGCCAGCAGTAGCAGAGTAGGACTCAAAGAGACCCAGTACTTC. Encoded protein: CASSSRVGLKETQYF.

This clonotype came up many times. The chain carries TRBV5-1 and TRBJ2-7; no clear D gene. CDR3 length equals 15 residues. Per germline, CDR1 SGHRS and CDR2 YFSETQ. The V and J ends lost 0 bases and 5 bases respectively, with 15 bases between them. The CDR3 sequence is CASSLVDGRRDEQYF. The CDR3 DNA follows: TGCGCCAGCAGCTTGGTGGATGGGCGAAGGGACGAGCAGTACTTC. Based on the CDR3 plus reference TRBV5-1 and TRBJ2-7, the full variable domain is KAGVTQTPRYLIKTRGQQVTLSCSPISGHRSVSWYQQTPGQGLQFLFEYFSETQRNKGNFPGRFSGRQFSNSRSEMNVSTLELGDSALYLCASSLVDGRRDEQYFGPGTRLTVT.

The chain has TRBV30 and TRBJ1-5, with D unclear. The CDR3 loop spans 14 amino acids. V lost 0 bases and J 0 bases, leaving 6 bases between the germline ends. Germline V gives CDR1 GTSNPN, CDR2 SVGIG (reference sequence). DNA of the CDR3: TGTGCCTGGAGTGTACGATATAGCAATCAGCCCCAGCATTTT. Translation gives CAWSVRYSNQPQHF.

Concerning this clonotype itself: This may arise from a read error, as a much more abundant clone is one base away. CDR3 nucleotides: TGTGCCAGCAGTTTTAGGGCGGGGGTTCCACTCTACGAGCAGTGCTTC. Protein: CASSFRAGVPLYEQCF. The chain combines TRBV28 with TRBJ2-7, with 7 bases lining up with TRBD2. The CDR3 totals 16 residues. CDR1 MDHEN and CDR2 SYDVKM come from the germline V gene.

This clonotype appeared a few times. CDR3 coding DNA: TGTGCCTGGAGTGTACAGGGGCCTACCTCCTACGAGCAGTACTTC. Protein: CAWSVQGPTSYEQYF. The J gene is TRBJ2-7, the V gene TRBV30; 7 bases are shared with TRBD1. CDR3 size: 15 residues. Germline-derived CDR1 and CDR2 are GTSNPN and SVGIG (reference sequence). V lost 0 bases, J lost 0 bases, and 5 bases stayed unmatched.

This clonotype came up many times. The CDR3: CASSFGGADGYTF. As DNA, the CDR3 is TGTGCCAGCAGCTTTGGAGGGGCTGATGGCTACACCTTC. V usage is TRBV11-2 and J usage is TRBJ1-2; possibly TRBD1 for D (5 bases). The CDR3 sequence is 13 residues long. CDR1 and CDR2 from the germline V gene are SGHAT and FQNNGV. V lost 3 bases and J lost 6, with 11 bases in between.